The present T cell receptor (beta chain) was sequenced within a study of Graves' ophthalmopathy and Graves' hyperthyroidism. Study context: Ahead of any treatment, peripheral blood was obtained at the initial diagnosis.

Reliance was placed on clinical symptoms, serum thyroxine, TRAb, thyroid ultrasound and orbital computed tomography for diagnosis. RNA transcripts yielded amplified TCR beta CDR3 regions. The library came from an HTBI-primed first-round RT-PCR and a second-round multiplex PCR. TCRdb itself ran the multiplex PCR reads through MiXCR, one entry per CDR3 protein. The sample contains over 650,000 distinct CDR3 sequences, about two fifths of which appear only once. This CDR3 spans 13 amino acids. The trim removed 5 bases at V and 3 bases at J, leaving 4 bases unmatched. Germline V gives CDR1 SGHRS, CDR2 YFSETQ. This clonotype has a count of ten or more. Its target is not known. Findings and caveats of the study: Blood also carried most expanded thyroid clonotypes exceeding 0.001 frequency.

This chain connects TRBV5-1 to TRBJ1-2, with TRBD1 matching 7 bases. The specimen was peripheral blood. This sequence originates from an adult man with Graves' ophthalmopathy. Here the CDR3 DNA reads TGCGCCAGCAGATCCGGGACAGACTATGGCTACACCTTC. Amino acid sequence: CASRSGTDYGYTF.